The 10 T cell receptor beta chains reported below all come from one sample, sequenced in a study of long-term antiretroviral therapy in people with HIV. Samples were assayed with immunoSEQ v3.0 at survey level. Repertoires were generated with immunoSEQ multiplex PCR, while TCRdb's copy carries only in-frame clones and drops some. The sample yields approximately 27,000 clones, more than 80% seen once. Source: unsorted PBMCs, taken more than 5 years after starting antiretroviral therapy. The receptors derive from a woman between 40 and 55 years old with HIV.

This clone is a singleton in its sample. This chain links TRBV7-9 with TRBJ1-1; 7 bases fit TRBD1. CDR1 SEHNR and CDR2 FQNEAQ come from the germline V gene (reference sequence). The CDR3 loop spans 12 amino acids. V was clipped by 5 bases and J by 8 bases; unmatched bases: 5. The CDR3 loop reads CASSLTGEEAFF. In DNA form, the CDR3 reads TGTGCCAGCAGCCTAACAGGGGAAGAAGCTTTCTTT.

This clone was seen a single time. The chain uses TRBV5-1 and TRBJ2-1; D remains ambiguous. Per the germline V gene, CDR1 is SGHRS and CDR2 is YFSETQ. The V and J ends lost 0 bases and 5 bases respectively, with 9 bases between them. This CDR3 is built from 14 residues. The CDR3 sequence is CASSLDRLHNEQFF. The CDR3 bases are TGCGCCAGCAGCTTGGATAGGTTGCACAATGAGCAGTTCTTC.

V and J are TRBV21-1 and TRBJ1-5; the table's D call, TRBD1, has no DNA check behind it. TRBV21-1 is flagged as a pseudogene. The CDR3 runs 17 residues. This CDR3 reads CASSNSPDRRRNQPQHF. CDR3 DNA: TGTGCCAGCAGCAACTCCCCGGACAGGAGGCGCAATCAGCCCCAGCATTTT.

This clone appeared a few times. The V gene is TRBV30, the J gene TRBJ2-7, with 7 bases fitting TRBD2. Trimming took 0 bases from V and 5 from J; bases not matched to a gene: 7. CDR1 and CDR2 from the germline V gene are GTSNPN and SVGIG (reference sequence). The CDR3 spans 14 residues. CDR3 DNA: TGTGCCTGGAGTGTAGCGGGATTGGGGGACGAGCAGTACTTC. It specifies CAWSVAGLGDEQYF.

The chain recombines TRBV27 with TRBJ2-2; TRBD2 aligns across 11 bases. There are 18 residues in the CDR3. The germline gives CDR1 MNHEY, CDR2 SMNVEV (reference sequence). With 5 bases clipped from V and 2 bases from J, the junction kept 10 bases outside the gene matches. CDR3 sequence: CASSHPGLAGGNTGELFF. In DNA form, the CDR3 reads TGTGCCAGCAGTCACCCCGGTCTAGCGGGAGGAAACACCGGGGAGCTGTTTTTT.

This chain connects TRBV18 to TRBJ2-7; tentatively, D is TRBD1 or TRBD2 (5 bases each). V was clipped by 3 bases and J by 5 bases, with 14 bases between them. CDR1 KGHSH and CDR2 LQKENI come from the germline V gene. The length of the CDR3 is 14 residues. The CDR3: CASSPGTGRDEQYF. In nucleotides, the CDR3 is TGTGCCAGCTCACCGGGAACGGGGCGGGACGAGCAGTACTTC.

The V gene is TRBV7-9, the J gene TRBJ1-2, with TRBD1 matching over 8 bases. The CDR3 contains 16 residues. Per germline, CDR1 SEHNR and CDR2 FQNEAQ (reference sequence). V lost 1 base, J lost 6 bases, and 10 bases stayed unmatched. The DNA for the CDR3 is TGTGCCAGCAGCTTAGTTGTTGGACAGGGACCGAATGGCTACACCTTC. The encoded protein is CASSLVVGQGPNGYTF.

This clone was counted a single time. The rearrangement uses TRBV7-6 and TRBJ2-7; D is perhaps TRBD1 or TRBD2 (5 bases each). This CDR3 is 16 amino acids long. Germline assignment: CDR1 SGHVS and CDR2 FNYEAQ. V was pared by 8 bases and J by 0 bases, with 20 bases between. The CDR3, as DNA: TGTGCCAGCGGTCCCGATCCCCCGGGGCACTCCTACGAGCAGTACTTC. Translated: CASGPDPPGHSYEQYF.

The rearrangement links TRBV5-4 to TRBJ2-1; 11 bases map to TRBD2. The CDR3 sequence is 16 residues long. CDR1 and CDR2 (germline): SGHNT, YYREEE (reference sequence). V shed 0 bases, J shed 9 bases, and the junction held 8 bases outside the gene matches. The CDR3 is CASSLAWVAGGGEQFF. CDR3 DNA sequence: TGTGCCAGCAGCTTGGCCTGGGTAGCGGGAGGGGGTGAGCAGTTCTTC. Based on the CDR3 plus reference TRBV5-4 and TRBJ2-1, the full variable domain is ETGVTQSPTHLIKTRGQQVTLRCSSQSGHNTVSWYQQALGQGPQFIFQYYREEENGRGNFPPRFSGLQFPNYSSELNVNALELDDSALYLCASSLAWVAGGGEQFFGPGTRLTVL.

In its sample, this clone was seen once. The V call is TRBV5-6, the J call TRBJ1-6; D is uncertain. Trimming removed 6 bases at V and 8 bases at J, with 15 bases between. This CDR3 is 14 amino acids long. Germline V gene data show CDR1 as SGHDT and CDR2 as YYEEEE. CDR3 DNA: TGTGCCAGCAACGAGTGGGGTGGGGATTCACCCCTCCACTTT. Protein product: CASNEWGGDSPLHF.